A single sample is the source of the 26 T cell receptor beta chains below, sequenced in a study of molecular identifiers for immune sequencing clone quantification. TCRdb analysed the PCR reads with MiXCR anew, one entry per CDR3 protein. The sample has over 600,000 distinct CDR3 sequences, 20% seen once. What was sequenced was naive CD8+ T cells from blood, with Jurkat cell RNA spiked in. Regarding subset: FACS-sorted CD8+CD4-CCR7+CD45RA+ naive T cells. The receptors shown here come from a human donor in good health. Some libraries in this study had Jurkat cell RNA spiked in.

This clonotype appeared many times. The rearrangement uses TRBV5-1 and TRBJ2-7, with TRBD1 matching 9 bases. The CDR3 has 14 amino acids. CDR1 and CDR2 from the germline V gene are SGHRS and YFSETQ. The junction had 4 bases not matched to a gene; V was cut back by 0 bases and J by 6 bases. CDR3: CASSLGTGGGEQYF. CDR3 in DNA: TGCGCCAGCAGCTTGGGTACAGGGGGCGGCGAGCAGTACTTC.

This rearrangement joins TRBV5-6 to TRBJ2-1, with D perhaps TRBD1 (5 bases). The germline V gene has CDR1 SGHDT and CDR2 YYEEEE. CDR3 length: 15 residues. The V and J ends lost 4 bases and 0 bases respectively, with 11 bases between them. The CDR3 loop reads CASSPGAPSYNEQFF. The DNA for the CDR3 is TGTGCCAGCAGCCCTGGGGCTCCCTCCTACAATGAGCAGTTCTTC. The variable domain in full, with the rest retrieved from reference TRBV5-6 and TRBJ2-1, is DAGVTQSPTHLIKTRGQQVTLRCSPKSGHDTVSWYQQALGQGPQFIFQYYEEEERQRGNFPDRFSGHQFPNYSSELNVNALLLGDSALYLCASSPGAPSYNEQFFGPGTRLTVL.

This clonotype was seen at least ten times. This chain links TRBV5-8 with TRBJ1-1; 8 bases line up with TRBD1. J lost 5 bases, V lost 1 base, and 1 base had no gene match. CDR1 is SGHTS, CDR2 YDEGEE, per germline. The CDR3 loop spans 13 amino acids. The CDR3 DNA reads TGTGCCAGCAGCTTGAGACAGGGGACTGAAGCTTTCTTT. It translates to CASSLRQGTEAFF.

This clonotype was picked up a small number of times. V and J are TRBV9 and TRBJ1-1, with 11 bases matching TRBD1. CDR3 length: 19 residues. Germline CDR1 is SGDLS and CDR2 is YYNGEE. V was pared by 3 bases and J by 0 bases, with 13 bases of the junction left unmatched. CDR3 protein: CASSAGQGALEFLNTEAFF. The CDR3, as DNA: TGTGCCAGCAGCGCCGGACAGGGGGCGTTGGAGTTCTTGAACACTGAAGCTTTCTTT.

This clonotype was recorded at least ten times. The V gene is TRBV20-1, the J gene TRBJ2-4; D is possibly TRBD1 or TRBD2 (6 bases each). CDR1 and CDR2 from the germline V gene are DFQATT and SNEGSKA (reference sequence). The CDR3 is 17 amino acids. The V end was cut by 3 bases, the J end by 0 bases, with 18 bases between. The CDR3 spells CSASLDREGLAKNIQYF. CDR3 sequence (DNA): TGCAGTGCTAGTTTGGACAGAGAGGGACTAGCCAAAAACATTCAGTACTTC.

This clonotype was detected many times. The V and J genes are TRBV20-1 and TRBJ2-3; D gene ambiguous. Between the trimmed V and J ends, which lost 5 bases and 2 bases, there was a span of 11 bases. Germline lookup yields CDR1 DFQATT and CDR2 SNEGSKA (reference sequence). The CDR3 extends over 13 amino acids. CDR3 region: CSAPSRSTDTQYF. As DNA, the CDR3 is TGCAGTGCTCCATCCCGATCCACAGATACGCAGTATTTT.

This clonotype has ten or more counts. The chain couples TRBV18 to TRBJ1-5, with 7 bases aligning to TRBD1. With V trimmed by 4 bases and J by 9 bases, 12 bases remained unmatched. CDR3 length equals 15 residues. Germline V CDR1 and CDR2: KGHSH, LQKENI. The DNA for the CDR3 is TGTGCCAGCTCACGGGAGGACAGGTCCGGTCGGCCCCAGCATTTT. Protein: CASSREDRSGRPQHF.

In this sample, this clonotype turned up many times. The V and J genes are TRBV7-9 and TRBJ1-1, with TRBD1 identical over 8 bases. CDR3 length: 13 amino acids. Looked up from germline, CDR1 is SEHNR and CDR2 is FQNEAQ (reference sequence). V was clipped by 7 bases and J by 1 base; unmatched bases: 2. CDR3 in DNA: TGTGCCAGCACGGACAGGGAGAACACTGAAGCTTTCTTT. Translation: CASTDRENTEAFF.

In its sample, this clonotype was seen a few times. Since a much larger clone is just one base distant, this may be a read error. This chain connects TRBV30 to TRBJ2-2; D is uncertain. V lost 0 bases and J 0 bases, leaving 5 bases between the germline ends. CDR1 and CDR2 from the germline V gene are GTSNPN and SVGIG (reference sequence). The CDR3 contains 14 residues. DNA of the CDR3: TGTGCCTGGAGTGTAATGACGAACACCGGGGAGCTGTTTTTT. This codes for CAWSVMTNTGELFF.

This clonotype was recorded at least ten times. The chain links TRBV11-2 to TRBJ2-3; 11 nucleotides match TRBD1. Germline values: CDR1 SGHAT, CDR2 FQNNGV. J lost 2 bases, V lost 4 bases, and 5 bases had no gene match. The CDR3 sequence is 16 residues long. CDR3 residues: CASSSDRGLNTDTQYF. CDR3 nucleotides: TGTGCCAGCAGCTCGGACAGGGGGCTCAACACAGATACGCAGTATTTT.

The chain links TRBV4-3 to TRBJ2-7, with D unresolved. The germline CDR1 and CDR2 sequences are LGHNA and YSLEER. The germline V and J ends were trimmed by 2 bases and 1 base, with 6 bases remaining between them. There are 13 residues in the CDR3. The CDR3, as DNA: TGCGCCAGCAGCCAAACAACTTCCTACGAGCAGTACTTC. It translates to CASSQTTSYEQYF.

This clonotype has a count of ten or more. The rearrangement links TRBV11-2 to TRBJ2-5, with D perhaps matching TRBD2 (6 bases). This CDR3 comprises 13 residues. CDR1 SGHAT and CDR2 FQNNGV come from the germline V gene. V was shortened by 5 bases and J by 4 bases, with 11 bases between the two germline ends. The CDR3 DNA reads as TGTGCCAGCAGCGAGCGGGCCCGAGAGACCCAGTACTTC. It yields the protein CASSERARETQYF.

This clonotype came up many times. This CDR3 reads CASSYVSPTTDTQYF. Written as DNA, the CDR3 is TGTGCCAGCAGTTACGTGAGCCCTACCACAGATACGCAGTATTTT. The chain is built from TRBV6-6 and TRBJ2-3, with D uncertain. The V gene lost 2 bases and the J gene lost 2 bases, with 11 bases spanning the gap. Germline V lookup: CDR1 MNHNY, CDR2 SVGAGI (reference sequence). CDR3 length: 15 amino acids.

This clonotype was observed many times. This sequence joins TRBV9 and TRBJ2-3, with D perhaps TRBD2 (6 bases). The CDR3 is 17 amino acids. V was trimmed by 1 base and J by 0 bases, leaving 15 bases between them. Germline V lookup: CDR1 SGDLS, CDR2 YYNGEE. The CDR3 nucleotides read TGTGCCAGCAGCGTATCGGGCGTAGCGGTTAGCACAGATACGCAGTATTTT. Its protein product is CASSVSGVAVSTDTQYF.

This clonotype was observed a few times. The CDR3 bases are TGCGCCAGCAGTACCTATCGGGTAAACACTGAAGCTTTCTTT. This sequence encodes CASSTYRVNTEAFF. J is TRBJ1-1 and V is TRBV10-2; D uncertain. The CDR3 is 14 amino acids. Per the germline V gene, CDR1 is WSHSY and CDR2 is SAAADI. The germline V and J ends were trimmed by 5 bases and 2 bases, with 12 bases remaining between them.

This clonotype was recorded many times. The J gene is TRBJ2-5, the V gene TRBV15; 8 nucleotides align to TRBD1. The CDR3 totals 14 residues. The junction had 8 bases not matched to a gene; V was cut back by 8 bases and J by 3 bases. The germline CDR1 and CDR2 sequences are LNHNV and YYDKDF (reference sequence). The CDR3 sequence: CATSDRGTEETQYF. The CDR3 DNA follows: TGTGCCACCTCCGACAGGGGCACGGAAGAGACCCAGTACTTC.

The chain employs TRBV7-2 and TRBJ2-7; possible D gene TRBD2, 6 bases. Germline CDR1 and CDR2: SGHTA and FQGNSA. Trimming removed 5 bases from V and 0 bases from J, with 11 bases in between. This CDR3 contains 14 residues. Written as DNA, the CDR3 is TGTGCCAGCAGCGACCGGGACTTCTCCTACGAGCAGTACTTC. Translated, it gives CASSDRDFSYEQYF.

The table lists this clonotype with a few counts. The V and J genes are TRBV27 and TRBJ2-5, with 11 bases fitting TRBD2. Germline V CDR1 and CDR2: MNHEY, SMNVEV (reference sequence). V shed 4 bases and J 3 bases; nucleotides not matched to a gene: 4. The CDR3 runs 15 residues. CDR3 DNA sequence: TGTGCCAGCAGTTACTTGGGACTAGCGGAAGAGACCCAGTACTTC. Protein: CASSYLGLAEETQYF.

A few counts support this clonotype. Here the CDR3 DNA reads TGTGCCAGCAGTTTTGCGACAGGGGATTACTCCTACGAGCAGTACTTC. This gives the protein CASSFATGDYSYEQYF. This sequence joins TRBV28 and TRBJ2-7; 8 bases line up with TRBD1. CDR1 and CDR2 (germline): MDHEN, SYDVKM. The junction had 7 bases not matched to a gene; V was cut back by 3 bases and J by 0 bases. CDR3 length: 16 amino acids.

The sample holds many counts of this clonotype. The chain is built from TRBV12-3 or TRBV12-4 and TRBJ2-1, with 8 bases fitting TRBD1. This CDR3 is built from 15 residues. After removal of 5 bases from V and 3 bases from J, the junction contained 6 bases not matched to a gene. DNA for the CDR3: TGTGCCAGCAGTCCCGGACAGGGCGGCTACAATGAGCAGTTCTTC. Amino acid sequence: CASSPGQGGYNEQFF.

As regards this clonotype: This may come from a read error, since a much larger clone is one base off. The chain has TRBV6-2 or TRBV6-3 and TRBJ1-1; D gene unclear. Per the germline V gene, CDR1 is MNHEY and CDR2 is SVGEGT. V gave up 7 bases and J gave up 2 bases, with 23 bases separating them. The CDR3 has 17 amino acids. In DNA, the CDR3 is TGTGCCAGCACACCGGTTAGCGCAGGATTTATAAACACTGAAGCTTTCTTT. Translated: CASTPVSAGFINTEAFF.

This clonotype has a count of ten or more. The genes are TRBV6-5 and TRBJ2-2; possible D gene TRBD2, 5 bases. There are 14 residues in the CDR3. V was trimmed by 1 base and J by 5 bases, leaving 8 bases between them. Germline V lookup: CDR1 MNHEY, CDR2 SVGAGI. CDR3 protein: CASSYFSGTGELFF. The CDR3 DNA reads TGTGCCAGCAGTTACTTTTCGGGGACCGGGGAGCTGTTTTTT.

As for this clonotype: Since a much larger clone is just one base distant, this may be a read error. The rearrangement links TRBV4-1 to TRBJ1-1; no reliable D call. V was clipped by 8 bases and J by 5 bases, with 18 bases between them. The germline V gene encodes CDR1 MGHRA and CDR2 YSYEKL. CDR3 length equals 14 residues. The CDR3 loop is CASGPIGVWTEAFF. CDR3 bases: TGCGCCAGCGGCCCAATCGGGGTGTGGACTGAAGCTTTCTTT.

There are many counts of this clonotype. V usage is TRBV14 and J usage is TRBJ2-7; tentatively, D is TRBD2 (6 bases). CDR1 is SGHDN and CDR2 is FVKESK in the germline V gene. The V gene lost 0 bases and the J gene lost 9 bases, with 12 bases spanning the gap. The CDR3 loop spans 13 amino acids. This chain's CDR3 is CASSQDPRGGQYF. As DNA, the CDR3 is TGTGCCAGCAGCCAAGACCCCCGGGGAGGGCAGTACTTC.

CDR3 sequence: CASSYIGSGNTIYF. The DNA for the CDR3 is TGTGCCAGCAGTTACATCGGCTCTGGAAACACCATATATTTT. J is TRBJ1-3 and V is TRBV6-2 or TRBV6-3; D unclear. Looked up from germline, CDR1 is MNHEY and CDR2 is SVGEGT. V was clipped by 2 bases and J by 0 bases, with 5 bases between them. This CDR3 comprises 14 residues.

This clonotype has a handful of counts. The chain combines TRBV21-1 with TRBJ2-5; the table's D call, TRBD2, was not checked against the DNA. TRBV21-1 is an annotated pseudogene. This CDR3 region has 18 residues. Written as DNA, the CDR3 is TGTGCCAGCAGCTTAGGGGGGACTAGCGGGAGGGCCCAAGAGACCCAGTACTTC. Encoded protein: CASSLGGTSGRAQETQYF.